Sequencing of this T cell receptor beta chain was carried out in a study of radiation and T cells in renal cell carcinoma (dated by TCRdb to 2019 to 2021). Broadly, across the study: The samples were drawn from a clinical trial, where primary renal cell carcinomas were treated with 15 Gy of stereotactic body radiation therapy and then removed by nephrectomy 4 weeks afterward. A total of 50 to 60 samples underwent TCR beta sequencing, made up of approximately 26 tumors and some 27 peripheral blood samples. Across all 50 or so samples, several million unique CDR3 nucleotide sequences, encoding roughly 3 million unique CDR3 amino acid sequences, were identified. Study-wide conclusions, independent of this receptor: Because the trial had a single-armed design, the trial could not examine how radiation dose or scheduling affected the TCR repertoire. Blood repertoire dynamics were not followed beyond 4 weeks after treatment. In blood, the top tumor clonotypes increased between baseline and 2 weeks post-radiation and then shrank by 4 weeks, which suggests that tumor-resident clones expanded only transiently. Because no pretreatment tumor biopsies were available, whether clonotypes were present in the tumor at baseline could not be determined.

TCR beta libraries were generated from genomic DNA with the immunoSEQ kit, following the manufacturer's recommendations. To prepare the libraries, a first multiplex PCR with proprietary primers was run, followed by a second PCR that added unique barcodes, and a bead cleanup was done after each round. A kit-provided positive control reaction and a negative control reaction were included in every sample batch. The final libraries were assessed on an Agilent 4200 TapeStation D1000 ScreenTape, pooled by volume, and quantified by qPCR. Sequencing was performed on an Illumina NextSeq500 using a MidOutput 150-cycle cartridge, with 156 Read1 cycles, 15 Index1 cycles, and the kit custom primers. The pooled library was loaded at roughly 1 pM, with a roughly 18% PhiX control spiked in. The source study handled its data this way. Vendor-processed data were analyzed in R, and a clonotype was defined as all T cells sharing the same CDR3 nucleotide sequence. In the clone abundance analyses, frequencies in each sample were normalized to that sample's 10,000 most abundant clones. Before analysis, public T cell clones were removed, and these numbered fewer than six per sample on average. Tumor-enriched clonotypes and baseline blood-enriched clonotypes were defined as those with an abundance difference of at least 32-fold between compartments. A beta-binomial differential abundance model was used to identify clonotypes that expanded or contracted between blood time points. Tumor-blood repertoire similarity was measured with the Baroni-Urbani and Buser coefficient, and group comparisons used two-tailed Wilcoxon tests in R. TCRdb limited this immuneACCESS table to in-frame rearrangements with V and J called. A share of clones is missing; checked studies link under half to unresolved V genes, and the rest is unexplained. V, J and clone size were drawn from that table, and D and trimming were deduced from the DNA. In all, the sample holds about 140,000 clones, and over 65% of those were seen once. The leading ten clones occupy approximately 24% of the sample.

The CDR3, cysteine through phenylalanine, is 18 amino acids long. Just the 54-base CDR3 DNA is kept, in frame starting at base 1. The germline V gene (reference sequence) sets CDR1 to LNHDA and CDR2 to SQIVND. V and J are trimmed by 9 bases and 1 base, and the gene matches miss 13 bases of the junction. Note on this clone: This clone's antigen is unknown. Base qualities were left out, and no much larger clone turns up one base away.

The sample's time point label is to be understood as: baseline pretreatment blood. Taken with the paper, the label for treatment or condition translates to: 15 Gy SBRT to primary tumor, nephrectomy 4 weeks later. Serial peripheral blood from radiation-treated patients was sampled at baseline, 2 weeks and 4 weeks after SBRT to track tumor-enriched clonotypes. All patients had renal cell carcinoma with clear cell pathology. Genomic DNA for TCR sequencing was prepared using the QIAamp DNA Blood Mini Kit (Qiagen). Samples were included in the analyses only if all quality control checks were passed. This TCR derives from a woman aged 45-60 years with renal cell carcinoma. The sequenced sample was blood, obtained from a patient whose treatment included radiotherapy and nephrectomy. The rearranged segments are TRBV19 and TRBJ1-5; the central 12 bases match TRBD1. The sequenced DNA is TGTGCCAGCCGCAAAGGGACAGGGGGCGAATGGAGCAATCAGCCCCAGCATTTT. Translated, this is CASRKGTGGEWSNQPQHF.